Below, one T cell receptor beta chain is given with its context. This specimen comes from a study of blood T cell repertoires in COVID-19. Study-wide context: The study drew acute and convalescent COVID-19 samples from the United States, Italy and Spain.

Clones were read by immunoSEQ multiplex PCR, and TCRdb kept only the in-frame ones, dropping some. The table lists approximately 240,000 clones, 83% of them singletons. The V and J ends lost 2 bases and 4 bases, in that order; junction bases with no gene match: 9. CDR1 is SGHTA, CDR2 FQGTGA, per germline. The CDR3 extends over 17 amino acids. The receptor comes from a woman in her 30s with COVID-19, enrolled during active disease. Sequencing was carried out using peripheral blood. The chain couples TRBV7-3 to TRBJ2-2; 8 bases match TRBD2. For the CDR3, the DNA is TGTGCCAGCAGCTTAGTATCGGGAGGGCCGGGCACCGGGGAGCTGTTTTTT. Its protein product is CASSLVSGGPGTGELFF.